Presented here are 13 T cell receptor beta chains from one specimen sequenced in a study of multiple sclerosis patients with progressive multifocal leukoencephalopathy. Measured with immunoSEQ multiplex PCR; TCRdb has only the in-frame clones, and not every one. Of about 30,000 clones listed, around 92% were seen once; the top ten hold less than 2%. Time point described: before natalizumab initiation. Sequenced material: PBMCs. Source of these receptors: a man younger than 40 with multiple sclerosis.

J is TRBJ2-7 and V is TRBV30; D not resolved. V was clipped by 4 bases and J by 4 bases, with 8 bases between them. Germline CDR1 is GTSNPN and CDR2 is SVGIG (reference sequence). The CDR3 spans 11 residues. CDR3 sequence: CAWMSEYEQYF. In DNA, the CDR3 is TGTGCCTGGATGAGTGAATACGAGCAGTACTTC. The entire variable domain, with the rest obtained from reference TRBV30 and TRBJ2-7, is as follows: SQTIHQWPATLVQPVGSPLSLECTVEGTSNPNLYWYRQAAGRGLQLLFYSVGIGQISSEVPQNLSASRPQDRQFILSSKKLLLSDSGFYLCAWMSEYEQYFGPGTRLTVT.

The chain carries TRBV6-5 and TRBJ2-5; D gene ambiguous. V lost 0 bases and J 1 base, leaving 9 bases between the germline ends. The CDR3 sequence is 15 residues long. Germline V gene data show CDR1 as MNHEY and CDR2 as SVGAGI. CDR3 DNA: TGTGCCAGCAGTTACTCGGGCCGGATCCAAGAGACCCAGTACTTC. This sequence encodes CASSYSGRIQETQYF.

CDR3 nucleotide sequence: TGTGCCAGCAGCCAATCGGGGTCTTTTACCCGAAATGAGCAGTTCTTC. It yields the protein CASSQSGSFTRNEQFF. V gene TRBV14 combines with J gene TRBJ2-1; TRBD2 is a possible D gene (5 bases). The CDR3 sequence is 16 residues long. V lost 2 bases, J lost 7 bases, and 18 bases lay in between. Germline assignment: CDR1 SGHDN and CDR2 FVKESK.

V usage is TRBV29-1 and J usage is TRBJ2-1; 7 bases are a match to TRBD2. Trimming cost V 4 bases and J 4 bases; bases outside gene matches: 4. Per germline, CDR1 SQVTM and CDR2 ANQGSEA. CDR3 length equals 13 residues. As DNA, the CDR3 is TGCAGCGTTGCCGGCGGGAGTTACAATGAGCAGTTCTTC. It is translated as CSVAGGSYNEQFF.

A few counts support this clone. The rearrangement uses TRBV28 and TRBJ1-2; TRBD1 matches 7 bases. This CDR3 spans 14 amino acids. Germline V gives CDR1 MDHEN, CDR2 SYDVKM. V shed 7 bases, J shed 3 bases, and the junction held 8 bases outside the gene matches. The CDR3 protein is CASTYTGTDYGYTF. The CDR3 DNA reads TGTGCCAGCACATATACCGGGACAGACTATGGCTACACCTTC.

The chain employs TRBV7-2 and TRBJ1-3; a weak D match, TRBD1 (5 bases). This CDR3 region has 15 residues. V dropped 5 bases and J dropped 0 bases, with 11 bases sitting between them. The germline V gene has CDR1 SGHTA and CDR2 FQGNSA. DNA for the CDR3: TGTGCCAGCAGCATCGACAGAACCTCTGGAAACACCATATATTTT. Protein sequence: CASSIDRTSGNTIYF. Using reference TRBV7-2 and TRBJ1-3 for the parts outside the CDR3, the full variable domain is GAGVSQSPSNKVTEKGKDVELRCDPISGHTALYWYRQSLGQGLEFLIYFQGNSAPDKSGLPSDRFSAERTGGSVSTLTIQRTQQEDSAVYLCASSIDRTSGNTIYFGEGSWLTVV.

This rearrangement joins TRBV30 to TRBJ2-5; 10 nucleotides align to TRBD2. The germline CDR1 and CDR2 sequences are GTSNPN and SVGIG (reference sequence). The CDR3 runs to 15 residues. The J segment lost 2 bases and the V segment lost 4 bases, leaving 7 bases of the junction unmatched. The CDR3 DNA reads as TGTGCCTGGACCCAAGCGGGAGGGTTTCAAGAGACCCAGTACTTC. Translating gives CAWTQAGGFQETQYF.

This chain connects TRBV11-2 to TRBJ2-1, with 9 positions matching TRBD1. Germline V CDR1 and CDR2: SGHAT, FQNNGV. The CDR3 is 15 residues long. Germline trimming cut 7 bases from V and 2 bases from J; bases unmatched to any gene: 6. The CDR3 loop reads CASTRDREAYNEQFF. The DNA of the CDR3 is TGTGCCAGCACCAGGGACAGGGAGGCCTACAATGAGCAGTTCTTC.

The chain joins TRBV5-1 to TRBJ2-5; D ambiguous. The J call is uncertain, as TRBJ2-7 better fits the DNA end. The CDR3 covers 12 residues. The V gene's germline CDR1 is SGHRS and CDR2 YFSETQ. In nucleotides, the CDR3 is TGCGCCAGCAGCTTAAATGGGTACGAGCAGTACTTC. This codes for CASSLNGYEQYF.

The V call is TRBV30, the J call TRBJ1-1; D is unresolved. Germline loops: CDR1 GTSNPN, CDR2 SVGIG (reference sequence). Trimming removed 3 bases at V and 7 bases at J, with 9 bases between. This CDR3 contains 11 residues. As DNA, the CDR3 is TGTGCCTGGAGCCCCAGGAGTGAAGCTTTCTTT. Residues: CAWSPRSEAFF.

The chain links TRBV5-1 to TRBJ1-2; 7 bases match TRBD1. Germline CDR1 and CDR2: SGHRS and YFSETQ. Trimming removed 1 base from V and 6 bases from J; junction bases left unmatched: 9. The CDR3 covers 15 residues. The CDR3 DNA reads TGCGCCAGCAGCTTGACTGACAGGGAAGTCAATGGCTACACCTTC. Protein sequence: CASSLTDREVNGYTF.

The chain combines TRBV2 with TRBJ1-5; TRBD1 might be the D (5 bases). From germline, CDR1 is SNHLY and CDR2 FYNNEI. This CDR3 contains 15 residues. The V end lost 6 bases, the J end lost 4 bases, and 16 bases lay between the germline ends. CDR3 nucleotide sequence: TGTGCCAGCAGGATGGACGGGGCGGAAAATCAGCCCCAGCATTTT. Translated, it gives CASRMDGAENQPQHF.

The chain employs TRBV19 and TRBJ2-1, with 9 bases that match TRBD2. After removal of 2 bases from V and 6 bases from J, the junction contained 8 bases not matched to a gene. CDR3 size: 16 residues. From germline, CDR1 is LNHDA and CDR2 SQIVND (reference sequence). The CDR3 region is CASSIRGSGSFNEQFF. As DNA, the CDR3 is TGTGCCAGTAGTATAAGGGGTAGCGGGAGCTTCAATGAGCAGTTCTTC.